The clone carrying this TCR beta chain was seen a few times. Its specificity is not known. With 5 bases removed from V and 8 bases from J, the gap between germline ends came to 9 bases. CDR3 length: 11 residues. Notes on the study in general: Tumor Treg TCRs overlapped most with tumor naive CD4+ cells.

Tregs were sorted as CD4+CD25+CD127-/low cells. Adaptor-ligated barcode primers were used to amplify TRBV12-4/TRBJ1-2 clonotypes. TCRdb re-called the multiplex PCR reads with MiXCR, one entry per CDR3 protein. The sample carries more than 450 distinct CDR3 sequences, around 17% recorded once. The rearrangement links TRBV12-3 or TRBV12-4 to TRBJ1-2; maybe TRBD1 (6 bases). Sequenced material: Tregs sorted from blood. The source of this sequence is a female donor with breast cancer. The CDR3 DNA is TGTGCCAGCAGTACAGGGTTCGGCTACACCTTC. Protein product: CASSTGFGYTF.